This passage covers 2 T cell receptor beta chains from one sample sequenced in a study of memory CD4+ T cells and cytomegalovirus serostatus. Single viable CD3+CD4+CD8-CD45RO+ cells were sorted as the memory CD4+ T cells. Some clones are missing from TCRdb's copy, which holds only in-frame ones; the method was immunoSEQ multiplex PCR. The table includes about 46,000 clones, around 74% detected once. Sequencing was performed on memory CD4+ T cells from blood. All receptors derive from an adult in good health and CMV-seronegative.

This clone was picked up a small number of times. The genes are TRBV7-2 and TRBJ2-3; 9 bases fit TRBD2. This CDR3 region has 17 residues. Germline V gene data show CDR1 as SGHTA and CDR2 as FQGNSA. With 0 bases clipped from V and 2 bases from J, the junction kept 6 bases outside the gene matches. The CDR3 sequence: CASSLAGGGGATDTQYF. DNA of the CDR3: TGTGCCAGCAGCTTAGCCGGCGGCGGGGGGGCCACAGATACGCAGTATTTT.

The chain couples TRBV11-2 to TRBJ1-3; D possibly corresponds to TRBD1 (5 bases). CDR1 is SGHAT, CDR2 FQNNGV, per germline. The CDR3 is 13 amino acids. The V and J ends lost 5 bases and 3 bases respectively, with 8 bases between them. CDR3 coding DNA: TGTGCCAGCAGCCTGGACATTGGAAACACCATATATTTT. As protein: CASSLDIGNTIYF.